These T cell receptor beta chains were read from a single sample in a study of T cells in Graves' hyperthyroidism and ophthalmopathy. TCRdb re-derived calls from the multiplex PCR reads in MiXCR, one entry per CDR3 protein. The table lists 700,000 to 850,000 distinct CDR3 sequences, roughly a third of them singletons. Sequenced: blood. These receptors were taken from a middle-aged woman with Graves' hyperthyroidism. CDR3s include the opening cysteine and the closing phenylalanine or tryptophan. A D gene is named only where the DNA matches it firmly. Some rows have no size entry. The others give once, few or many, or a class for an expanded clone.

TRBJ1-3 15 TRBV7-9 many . TGTGCCAGCAGCCCTGGGGCAGGGAGAGGAAACACCATATATTTT CASSPGAGRGNTIYF
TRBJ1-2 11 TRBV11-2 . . TGTGCCAGCAGAACTCCACCGGGCTACACCTTC CASRTPPGYTF
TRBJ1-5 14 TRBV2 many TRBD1 TGTGCCAGCAGCGGACAGGGAACCAATCAGCCCCAGCATTTT CASSGQGTNQPQHF
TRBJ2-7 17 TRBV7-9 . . TGTGCCAGCAGCTTGCACCTAAGGGACCGAGAATCCTACGAGCAGTACTTC CASSLHLRDRESYEQYF
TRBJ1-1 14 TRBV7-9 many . TGTGCCAGCAGCTCTTTACGGGGGCGTATGGAAGCTTTCTTT CASSSLRGRMEAFF
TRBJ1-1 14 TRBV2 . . TGTGCCAGCTCTCCACAGGGAAGCTACACTGAAGCTTTCTTT CASSPQGSYTEAFF
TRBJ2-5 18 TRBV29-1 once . TGCAGCGTGGAAGGGGTCAGGGGAGAACACCTGTACCAAGAGACCCAGTACTTC CSVEGVRGEHLYQETQYF
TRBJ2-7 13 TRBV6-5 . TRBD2 TGTGCCAGCAGGCGTCAGGGCGGGGGCGAGCAGTACTTC CASRRQGGGEQYF
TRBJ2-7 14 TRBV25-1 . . TGTGCCAGTGGACGGGGCCTTGATCTGAATGAGCAGTACTTC CASGRGLDLNEQYF
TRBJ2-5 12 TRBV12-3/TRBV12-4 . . TGTGCCAGTAGGGGGCGGGGAGAGACCCAGTACTTC CASRGRGETQYF
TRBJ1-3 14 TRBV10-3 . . TGTGCCATCAGTGAGAGGACGGCGGGGAACACCATATATTTT CAISERTAGNTIYF
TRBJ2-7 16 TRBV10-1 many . TGCGCCAGCAGTGAGTCGACTCGACTAATGGCCTACGAGCAGTACTTC CASSESTRLMAYEQYF
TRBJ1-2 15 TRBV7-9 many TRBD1 TGTGCCAGCAGCCACCTGGGACAGGGTTGGGATGGCTACACCTTC CASSHLGQGWDGYTF
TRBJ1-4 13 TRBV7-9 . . TGTGCCAGCAGCTCCCGGACTCGAGAAAAACTGTTTTTT CASSSRTREKLFF
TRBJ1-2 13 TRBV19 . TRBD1 TGTGCCAGTATCGGACAGGGAGGCGGTGGCTACACCTTC CASIGQGGGGYTF